This is a list of T cell receptor beta chains from one sample in a study of cytomegalovirus exposure and HLA in healthy donors. Profiled with immunoSEQ multiplex PCR; TCRdb holds only in-frame clones, not every one. The table has about 150,000 clones, 73% seen once. Material for sequencing was PBMCs. The receptor set was obtained from a woman between 18 and 29 years old in good health and CMV-seropositive. Each CDR3 is given with its conserved first and last residue. Expanded clones are given a class, and other clones once, few, many or no size at all.

.,TRBV29-1,CSVGGTGDIANYGYTF
few,TRBV11-2,CASSLEGQVVLYGNTIYF
.,TRBV7-8,CASSPWTGASEKLFF
.,TRBV27,CASSLRAGGSGYTF
.,TRBV18,CASSPRLAGADTGELFF
.,TRBV9,CASSAGDRGFRTEAFF
few,TRBV30,CAGTSGVSNEQFF
.,TRBV7-3,CASSVTSGQETQYF
.,TRBV21-1,CASSKIYPYYSNQPQHF
.,TRBV5-6,CASSLAGAREKLFF
few,TRBV5-4,CASSLSRAGLMEQFF
.,TRBV5-4,CASSTQGMNTEAFF
.,TRBV7-8,CASSLGAYTEAFF
.,TRBV7-3,CASSQTSPGELFF
.,TRBV18,CASSPLRGSNEQFF